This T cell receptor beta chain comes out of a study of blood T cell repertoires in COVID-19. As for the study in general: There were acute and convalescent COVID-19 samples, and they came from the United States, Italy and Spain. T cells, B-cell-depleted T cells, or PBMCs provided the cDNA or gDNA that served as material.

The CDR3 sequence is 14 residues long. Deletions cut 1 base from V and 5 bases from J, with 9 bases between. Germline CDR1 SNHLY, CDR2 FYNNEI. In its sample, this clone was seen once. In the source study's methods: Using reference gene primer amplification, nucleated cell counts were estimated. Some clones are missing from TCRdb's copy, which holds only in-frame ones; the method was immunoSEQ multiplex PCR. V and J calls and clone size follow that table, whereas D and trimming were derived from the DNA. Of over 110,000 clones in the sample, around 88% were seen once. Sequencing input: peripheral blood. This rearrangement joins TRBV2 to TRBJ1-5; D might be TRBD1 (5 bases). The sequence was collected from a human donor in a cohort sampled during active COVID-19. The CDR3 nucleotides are TGTGCCAGCAGTGAAGGGTCAGGGCATCAGCCCCAGCATTTT. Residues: CASSEGSGHQPQHF.